This T cell receptor (beta chain) was captured in a study of T cells after yellow fever vaccination. Study-wide results and limits: Booster samples showed a return of most primary-vaccination clones (about 97% CD4, over 70% CD8).

This CDR3 comprises 16 residues. Germline-derived CDR1 and CDR2 are SGHRS and YFSETQ. The V gene lost 4 bases and the J gene lost 7 bases, with 18 bases spanning the gap. Only a few counts were recorded for this clonotype. Its antigen is unknown. TCRdb used MiXCR to reprocess the 5' RACE reads, holding one entry per CDR3 protein. The top ten clones hold 3% to 3.5% of a sample with about 320,000 distinct CDR3 sequences, approximately 11% of them seen once. This TCR came from a man aged 18-30 years who received the YFV17D yellow fever vaccine. The chain recombines TRBV5-1 with TRBJ1-6, with D hard to call. Material: CD4+ T cells sorted from PBMCs, obtained 45 days after the yellow fever booster vaccination. CDR3 bases: TGCGCCAGCAGCCCGGGAGGGCAGAGACGAAATTCACCCCTCCACTTT. Translating gives CASSPGGQRRNSPLHF. The full variable domain, in which reference TRBV5-1 and TRBJ1-6 provide the parts outside the CDR3, is KAGVTQTPRYLIKTRGQQVTLSCSPISGHRSVSWYQQTPGQGLQFLFEYFSETQRNKGNFPGRFSGRQFSNSRSEMNVSTLELGDSALYLCASSPGGQRRNSPLHFGNGTRLTVT.